Described below is a single TCR beta chain sequence and its context. This clonotype was observed a handful of times. Its cognate antigen has yet to be identified. The sample holds no much larger clone one base away, and base qualities are not on file. The CDR3 contains 13 residues, cysteine and phenylalanine counted. Only CDR3 DNA remains: 39 bases, in frame from the first base. CDR1 and CDR2 are drawn from the germline V gene: MNHEY, SVGEGT. The germline ends are 4 bases apart after V is trimmed by 2 bases and J by 5 bases. The label giving this sample's time point can be read as: before S. Paratyphi A challenge (baseline). MAIT cells were defined as Valpha7.2+ CD161+ T cells and were identified and sorted by flow cytometry. Circulating MAIT cell TCRbeta repertoires were profiled longitudinally in five or six volunteers in whom enteric fever developed after controlled oral challenge with live Salmonella Paratyphi A. Every diagnosed volunteer provided MAIT cell samples at pre-infection, mid-infection and post-infection timepoints. A diagnosis of enteric fever was based on Paratyphi A bacteremia and/or a persistent fever above 38 degrees C that lasted longer than 12 hours. Challenged volunteers were diagnosed with infection sometime between day 4 and day 7 after challenge. For RNA extraction, between about 4,500 and 10,000 MAIT cells from each sample were sorted straight into RNAqueous-Micro lysis buffer. Lymphoprep gradient centrifugation was used to isolate peripheral blood mononuclear cells from blood samples and leukocyte cones. Sorting was done on either a BD FACSAria Fusion or a BD FACSAria III sorter.

The sample comes from a study of MAIT cells during Salmonella Paratyphi A infection (TCRdb year 2017). At the level of the whole study: Adult volunteers aged 18 to 60 ingested a single dose of 1-5x10^3 CFU of S. Paratyphi A strain NVGH308. Starting at diagnosis, the diagnosed volunteers took ciprofloxacin 500 mg twice daily for 14 days.

Broader findings and caveats from the paper: A significant decrease in the space occupied by over-represented MAIT clonotypes was found from baseline to mid-infection (roughly 0.17 to 0.10), whereas no significant post-infection difference was found. Diagnosed volunteers showed more expansion or contraction among top five MAIT clonotypes than healthy controls (around 0.57 versus 0.12), suggesting infection-driven repertoire reshaping. MAIT TRBV usage was oligoclonal, favouring TRBV20 and TRBV6, and appeared unchanged by infection. The availability of volunteer samples limited the sample sizes, but these sizes were considered adequate to detect differences between groups.

The method was 5' RACE. Two rounds of PCR with Phusion High-Fidelity polymerase amplified TCRbeta, with sample-specific barcodes added in the primers. To build the TCRbeta libraries, template-switch cDNA synthesis was carried out using SMARTScribe reverse transcriptase along with a TRBC-specific primer. After barcoding, samples were pooled and then prepared using the NEBNext Ultra DNA Library Prep Kit for Illumina. The libraries were sequenced on an Illumina MiSeq using the MiSeq reagent kit v2, 300 cycles. The published analysis was carried out like this. Reads were demultiplexed by barcode with Jemultiplexer and aligned with MiTCR using default parameters. Non-functional sequences were filtered out with VDJtools, and clonotypes were defined by amino acid sequence, with frequencies based on assigned sequence reads. In the clonal space homeostasis analysis, clonotypes were binned by frequency as over-represented (0.05-1), large, medium and small. The public reads were reprocessed in TCRdb via fastp at Q25 and MiXCR, keeping in-frame beta chains. Identical CDR3 proteins give one entry, which carries the most common genes and DNA. What appears here as the V and J calls and clone size reflects TCRdb's work, not the paper's. Counted in this sample were 500 to 650 distinct CDR3 sequences; 14% of them appeared once. Over 25% of the sample is held by the ten biggest clonotypes.

The rearrangement joined TRBV6-2 or TRBV6-3 to TRBJ1-6, with the D gene call left open. The TCR sequence derives from a person aged 18-70 years who was deliberately infected with Salmonella Paratyphi A in a paratyphoid fever challenge study. Sequenced material: MAIT cells from PBMCs, taken at the first sampling point of the challenge study. The bases read TGTGCCAGCAGTTACAGGGATAATTCACCCCTCCACTTT. The resulting protein is CASSYRDNSPLHF.